This is a list of T cell receptor beta chains from one sample in a study of blood T cell repertoires in COVID-19. TCRdb keeps only in-frame clones here, not all; method: immunoSEQ multiplex PCR. The sample contains 250,000 to 300,000 clones, approximately 87% of which appear only once. The sample consisted of peripheral blood. The receptor set was obtained from a woman aged 25 to 45 with COVID-19, enrolled during active disease. Both conserved end residues are part of each CDR3. Fields, in order: J gene, clone size, D gene, V gene, CDR3 protein, CDR3 DNA. The D gene is left open where the match is weak. Size is stated for part of the rows, as once, few or many counts, or as a class when the clone is expanded.

TRBJ1-1	-	-	TRBV20-1	CRGQGTEAFF	TGCAGGGGTCAGGGGACTGAAGCTTTCTTT
TRBJ2-1	-	-	TRBV5-1	CASSALAGSSYNEQFF	TGCGCCAGCAGTGCTCTTGCGGGGAGCTCCTACAATGAGCAGTTCTTC
TRBJ1-2	-	-	TRBV3-1/TRBV3-2	CASSPRDILGSFQPSGYTF	TGTGCCAGCAGCCCTAGGGACATTTTGGGGTCATTTCAGCCCTCGGGCTACACCTTC
TRBJ2-3	few	TRBD1	TRBV10-2	CASSDLLGQASTDTQYF	TGCGCCAGCAGTGACCTTTTGGGACAGGCTAGCACAGATACGCAGTATTTT
TRBJ2-7	-	TRBD1	TRBV6-6	CASSYPRQGAEQYF	TGTGCCAGCAGTTATCCACGACAGGGCGCCGAGCAGTACTTC
TRBJ1-6	few	-	TRBV11-2	CASSFADSNYSPLHF	TGTGCCAGCAGCTTTGCGGACAGCAACTATTCACCCCTCCACTTT
TRBJ1-2	-	-	TRBV3-1/TRBV3-2	CASSQGRGFGYTF	TGTGCCAGCAGCCAGGGTCGGGGTTTTGGCTACACCTTC
TRBJ2-1	-	TRBD1	TRBV30	CAWSTGQGRNEQFF	TGTGCCTGGAGTACGGGACAGGGGCGAAATGAGCAGTTCTTC
TRBJ2-3	-	-	TRBV27	CASKGASPSTDTQYF	TGTGCCAGCAAAGGTGCTAGTCCTAGCACAGATACGCAGTATTTT
TRBJ2-5	-	TRBD1	TRBV4-1	CASSQLGGTGGQETQYF	TGCGCCAGCAGCCAATTAGGCGGGACAGGGGGACAAGAGACCCAGTACTTC
TRBJ1-1	-	TRBD1	TRBV2	CASSGQGHTEAFF	TGTGCCAGCAGCGGACAGGGGCACACTGAAGCTTTCTTT
TRBJ1-2	few	TRBD1	TRBV5-1	CASSGDHRDRVIGYTF	TGCGCCAGCAGCGGTGATCATCGGGACAGGGTTATTGGCTACACCTTC
TRBJ1-2	-	TRBD1	TRBV6-1	CASSETSGGFYGYTF	TGTGCCAGCAGTGAAACGTCAGGGGGGTTCTATGGCTACACCTTC
TRBJ2-6	-	-	TRBV3-1/TRBV3-2	CASSPSGRSSSGANVLTF	TGTGCCAGCAGCCCCTCCGGTAGATCTAGCTCTGGGGCCAACGTCCTGACTTTC
TRBJ1-2	-	TRBD1	TRBV6-5	CASSFAGTGGFYGYTF	TGTGCCAGCAGTTTCGCCGGGACAGGGGGCTTCTATGGCTACACCTTC
TRBJ2-7	once	-	TRBV27	CASSLRVSYEQYF	TGTGCCAGCAGTTTACGGGTGTCCTACGAGCAGTACTTC
TRBJ2-7	-	-	TRBV5-1	CASSLGQTSYEQYF	TGCGCCAGCAGCTTGGGACAGACATCCTACGAGCAGTACTTC
TRBJ2-7	few	TRBD2	TRBV5-4	CASSPRGGPTYEQYF	TGTGCCAGCAGCCCTCGGGGGGGGCCCACCTACGAGCAGTACTTC
TRBJ2-2	-	-	TRBV18	CASSPRVGASSGELFF	TGTGCCAGCTCACCGCGAGTGGGGGCTTCCTCCGGGGAGCTGTTTTTT
TRBJ1-5	-	TRBD1	TRBV27	CASSWGQANQPQHF	TGTGCCAGCAGTTGGGGACAGGCCAATCAGCCCCAGCATTTT
TRBJ2-7	-	TRBD2	TRBV11-1	CASSLIMEAGVSEQYF	TGTGCCAGCAGCTTAATCATGGAAGCGGGGGTATCGGAGCAGTACTTC
TRBJ2-2	few	TRBD2	TRBV10-2	CAIGLAGLGTGELFF	TGCGCCATCGGACTAGCGGGGCTGGGGACCGGGGAGCTGTTTTTT
TRBJ2-1	-	-	TRBV5-1	CASRDSDEQFF	TGCGCCAGCAGGGACAGCGATGAGCAGTTCTTC
TRBJ2-6	-	-	TRBV5-1	CASSLEAVSGANVLTF	TGCGCCAGCAGCTTGGAGGCGGTCTCTGGGGCCAACGTCCTGACTTTC
TRBJ2-4	-	-	TRBV5-8	CASSPGVGWNIQYF	TGTGCCAGCAGCCCGGGGGTGGGGTGGAACATTCAGTACTTC
TRBJ2-7	-	-	TRBV2	CASSRTGNYEQYF	TGTGCCAGCAGTAGAACAGGGAACTACGAGCAGTACTTC
TRBJ1-2	-	-	TRBV19	CASSIDLQTYGYTF	TGTGCCAGTAGTATAGATCTACAGACCTATGGCTACACCTTC
TRBJ1-1	-	-	TRBV2	CASSGHRVGTEAFF	TGTGCCAGCAGTGGTCACAGGGTCGGTACTGAAGCTTTCTTT
TRBJ1-1	once	-	TRBV14	CASSQGYMNTEAFF	TGTGCCAGCAGCCAAGGGTACATGAACACTGAAGCTTTCTTT
TRBJ1-6	-	TRBD1	TRBV6-2/TRBV6-3	CASSYVRTGGNSPLHF	TGTGCCAGCAGTTATGTGAGGACAGGGGGGAATTCACCCCTCCACTTT
TRBJ2-1	-	TRBD1	TRBV18	CASSSTPGQGSYNEQFF	TGTGCCAGCTCATCTACACCGGGACAGGGCTCCTACAATGAGCAGTTCTTC
TRBJ2-2	-	TRBD2	TRBV5-4	CASSTGLAGHTGELFF	TGTGCCAGCAGCACCGGACTAGCGGGGCACACCGGGGAGCTGTTTTTT
TRBJ2-3	-	TRBD1	TRBV5-1	CASSFTPGGPTDTQYF	TGCGCCAGCAGCTTTACCCCAGGGGGACCCACAGATACGCAGTATTTT
TRBJ2-5	-	TRBD1	TRBV5-1	CASSFGQGQETQYF	TGCGCCAGCAGCTTCGGACAGGGCCAAGAGACCCAGTACTTC
TRBJ1-2	-	-	TRBV15	CATSRDKTGRGYTF	TGTGCCACCAGCAGAGATAAGACAGGAAGAGGCTACACCTTC
TRBJ2-5	-	TRBD2	TRBV11-2	CASSDSGGQETQYF	TGTGCCAGCAGTGATAGCGGGGGGCAAGAGACCCAGTACTTC
TRBJ1-2	once	-	TRBV5-6	CASSLTGTFYGYTF	TGTGCCAGCAGCTTAACCGGGACTTTCTATGGCTACACCTTC
TRBJ2-5	-	TRBD2	TRBV11-2	CASNLHPGGGEETQYF	TGTGCCAGCAACTTACACCCGGGGGGGGGAGAAGAGACCCAGTACTTC
TRBJ1-3	few	-	TRBV7-9	CASSLEPGVSGNTIYF	TGTGCCAGCAGCTTAGAGCCAGGGGTTTCTGGAAACACCATATATTTT
TRBJ1-2	-	-	TRBV15	CATSRDGAGHYGYTF	TGTGCCACCAGCAGGGATGGGGCAGGGCACTATGGCTACACCTTC
TRBJ2-2	-	-	TRBV5-1	CASSLQTNTGELFF	TGCGCCAGCAGCCTTCAGACGAACACCGGGGAGCTGTTTTTT
TRBJ1-5	-	TRBD1	TRBV11-2	CASSRGDRRGNQPQHF	TGTGCCAGCAGCCGCGGGGACAGGCGAGGCAATCAGCCCCAGCATTTT
TRBJ1-1	few	-	TRBV19	CASSTNQGGTEAFF	TGTGCCAGTAGTACCAACCAGGGAGGCACTGAAGCTTTCTTT
TRBJ1-2	-	TRBD1	TRBV6-5	CASSADRANGYTF	TGTGCCAGCAGCGCGGACAGGGCAAATGGCTACACCTTC
TRBJ2-3	-	-	TRBV3-1/TRBV3-2	CASSQVSTGRGTDTQYF	TGTGCCAGCAGCCAAGTGTCGACCGGGCGGGGCACAGATACGCAGTATTTT
TRBJ1-4	-	TRBD1	TRBV29-1	CSATDRGHEKLFF	TGCAGCGCCACGGACAGGGGTCATGAAAAACTGTTTTTT
TRBJ2-1	-	TRBD2	TRBV10-1	CASSESGLASYNEQFF	TGCGCCAGCAGTGAGTCAGGACTAGCATCCTACAATGAGCAGTTCTTC
TRBJ1-2	-	TRBD1	TRBV11-2	CASRDNRGGYGYTF	TGTGCCAGCAGGGATAACAGGGGTGGCTATGGCTACACCTTC
TRBJ1-5	-	-	TRBV19	CASSIFGGYQPQHF	TGTGCCAGTAGTATCTTTGGGGGCTATCAGCCCCAGCATTTT
TRBJ1-1	-	-	TRBV28	CASSLSRAEAFF	TGTGCCAGCAGTTTATCGCGGGCTGAAGCTTTCTTT
TRBJ2-7	-	-	TRBV5-1	CASSPGLITYEQYF	TGCGCCAGCAGTCCGGGACTCATAACCTACGAGCAGTACTTC
TRBJ2-7	-	-	TRBV19	CASTPPGCFYEQYF	TGTGCCAGTACCCCCCCGGGGTGTTTCTACGAGCAGTACTTC
TRBJ1-6	-	-	TRBV3-1/TRBV3-2	CASRWSSYNSPLHF	TGTGCCAGCAGATGGAGCTCCTATAATTCACCCCTCCACTTT